This T cell receptor beta chain was profiled in a study of T cell responses to AZD1222 COVID-19 vaccine. General study results and limits: With two AZD1222 doses given, Spike-specific TCR breadth and depth both rose.

In regard to this clone: What it binds is not known.

Generated by immunoSEQ multiplex PCR, the TCRdb table keeps only in-frame clones and is missing some. The sample records about 100,000 clones, just over 90% being singletons. This clonotype originated in an adult who received the AZD1222 COVID-19 vaccine. The sample here was peripheral blood, taken 28 days after the second AZD1222 dose.

CDR3 nucleotide sequence: TGTGCCAGCAGCCAAAGGGGGACTAGCACAGATACGCAGTATTTT. This codes for CASSQRGTSTDTQYF. The chain joins TRBV3-1 (or the pseudogene TRBV3-2) to TRBJ2-3; D assignment may be TRBD1 or TRBD2 (6 bases each). The germline gives CDR1 LGHDT, CDR2 YNNKEL (reference sequence). Deletions cut 2 bases from V and 0 bases from J, with 9 bases between. The CDR3 sequence is 15 residues long.